This entry lists 27 T cell receptor beta chains sequenced from one sample in a study of CD8+CD57+ T cells in acquired aplastic anemia. The template used for profiling TCR beta VDJ and CDR3 was genomic DNA. TCRdb ran MiXCR on the reads and lists one entry per CDR3 protein. The data show about 200,000 distinct CDR3 sequences, about 60% seen once. Sequenced patients had shown CD8+CD57+ cell expansion by flow cytometry. The sample comprised sorted CD4+, CD8+, or CD8+CD57+ T cells (not recorded which) from PBMCs. All receptors derive from a human donor with aplastic anemia.

The chain couples TRBV2 to TRBJ1-1, with 10 bases lining up with TRBD1. The germline CDR1 and CDR2 sequences are SNHLY and FYNNEI. The CDR3 contains 16 residues. Trimming took 6 bases from V and 0 from J; bases not matched to a gene: 7. This chain's CDR3 is CASRAGQGLMNTEAFF. CDR3 in DNA: TGTGCCAGCAGGGCGGGACAGGGGTTAATGAACACTGAAGCTTTCTTT.

The CDR3 region is CASSNPGTPGRETQYF. CDR3 nucleotide sequence: TGTGCCAGCAGCAACCCCGGGACCCCGGGCCGAGAGACCCAGTACTTC. This chain connects TRBV7-9 to TRBJ2-5; either TRBD1 or TRBD2 may supply D (5 bases each). Per the germline V gene, CDR1 is SEHNR and CDR2 is FQNEAQ (reference sequence). This CDR3 has 16 amino acids. The V gene lost 5 bases and the J gene lost 4 bases, with 20 bases spanning the gap. Full variable domain (remainder filled in from reference TRBV7-9 and TRBJ2-5): DTGVSQNPRHKITKRGQNVTFRCDPISEHNRLYWYRQTLGQGPEFLTYFQNEAQLEKSRLLSDRFSAERPKGSFSTLEIQRTEQGDSAMYLCASSNPGTPGRETQYFGPGTRLLVL.

The chain uses TRBV7-6 and TRBJ2-3; TRBD2 agrees at 12 bases. After removal of 10 bases from V and 1 base from J, the junction contained 6 bases not matched to a gene. In germline, CDR1 is SGHVS, CDR2 FNYEAQ. The CDR3 is made up of 15 amino acids. Here the CDR3 reads CATASGGAGTDTQYF. For the CDR3, the DNA is TGTGCCACCGCTAGCGGGGGGGCCGGCACAGATACGCAGTATTTT.

This chain joins TRBV24-1 and TRBJ2-1, with 14 bases that match TRBD2. Germline loops: CDR1 KGHDR, CDR2 SFDVKD. This CDR3 comprises 15 residues. Germline trimming cut 6 bases from V and 8 bases from J; bases unmatched to any gene: 5. The CDR3 bases are TGTGCCACCAGTCCCGGGACTAGCGGGAGCCATGAGCAGTTCTTC. This codes for CATSPGTSGSHEQFF.

With regard to this clonotype: This may be a read error: a much more frequent sequence differs by one nucleotide. The genes are TRBV19 and TRBJ2-3; D call uncertain. This CDR3 has 15 residues. Germline CDR1 reads LNHDA; CDR2 reads SQIVND (reference sequence). This chain's CDR3 is CASGISRAAADTQYF. The CDR3 DNA follows: TGTGCCAGTGGTATTAGCCGCGCGGCGGCGGATACGCAGTATTTT.

This clonotype came up a few times. The chain combines TRBV2 with TRBJ2-7, with 10 bases matching TRBD1. CDR1 is SNHLY and CDR2 is FYNNEI in the germline V gene. V dropped 6 bases and J dropped 2; count of bases not matched to a gene: 4. This CDR3 has 14 residues. The chain's CDR3 is CASSSDRGTYEQYF. DNA for the CDR3: TGTGCCAGCAGCTCGGACAGGGGGACCTACGAGCAGTACTTC.

This clonotype was seen ten or more times. The chain carries TRBV6-4 and TRBJ1-1, with D maybe TRBD1 (6 bases). The CDR3 length is 15 residues. The V gene lost 3 bases and the J gene lost 8 bases, with 19 bases spanning the gap. Germline loops: CDR1 MRHNA, CDR2 SNTAGT. CDR3 residues: CASSESGTSPGEAFF. The DNA of the CDR3 is TGTGCCAGCAGTGAATCCGGGACATCTCCGGGGGAAGCTTTCTTT.

This clonotype has at least ten counts. The chain combines TRBV12-3 or TRBV12-4 with TRBJ1-2, with D possibly matching TRBD1 (6 bases). The V end was cut by 3 bases, the J end by 6 bases, with 11 bases between. CDR3 length: 13 amino acids. The CDR3 region is CASSLGAGNGYTF. The CDR3 region has the DNA TGTGCCAGCAGTTTGGGGGCGGGCAATGGCTACACCTTC.

The genes are TRBV15 and TRBJ2-5, with D perhaps matching TRBD1 (6 bases). The germline CDR1 and CDR2 sequences are LNHNV and YYDKDF (reference sequence). The CDR3 is made up of 14 amino acids. Trimming cost V 3 bases and J 5 bases, with 13 bases left between them. The CDR3 is CATSSSTGIETQYF. As DNA, the CDR3 is TGTGCCACCAGCAGCTCCACAGGGATTGAGACCCAGTACTTC.

The J gene is TRBJ1-5, the V gene TRBV18; D call uncertain. V lost 4 bases, J lost 9 bases, and 19 bases lay in between. This CDR3 is built from 15 residues. Germline V gene data show CDR1 as KGHSH and CDR2 as LQKENI. CDR3 sequence: CASSLRTVGIVPQHF. CDR3 coding DNA: TGTGCCAGCTCACTCCGGACCGTGGGGATTGTGCCCCAGCATTTT.

The gene calls are TRBV29-1 and TRBJ1-3; D possibly corresponds to TRBD1 (6 bases). The CDR3 extends over 12 amino acids. Germline V gives CDR1 SQVTM, CDR2 ANQGSEA. V was shortened by 6 bases and J by 3 bases, with 9 bases between the two germline ends. The CDR3 DNA reads as TGCAGCGTGGCAGGGGATGGAAACACCATATATTTT. Amino acid sequence: CSVAGDGNTIYF.

This clonotype is a singleton in its sample. The chain carries TRBV11-2 and TRBJ2-1, with D possibly matching TRBD2 (6 bases). The CDR3 is made up of 17 amino acids. V gave up 7 bases and J gave up 9 bases, with 28 bases separating them. Germline V CDR1 and CDR2: SGHAT, FQNNGV. CDR3 DNA sequence: TGTGCCAGCACCCTAAGTAATCCGAGACTAGTAGCGATTGAGCAGTTCTTC. The encoded protein is CASTLSNPRLVAIEQFF.

The rearrangement uses TRBV2 and TRBJ2-7, with 7 positions matching TRBD2. CDR1 SNHLY and CDR2 FYNNEI come from the germline V gene. V lost 10 bases and J lost 9; bases outside the gene matches: 12. The CDR3 has 12 residues. The CDR3 loop is CATWPYPGGQYF. The DNA for the CDR3 is TGTGCCACCTGGCCTTACCCGGGGGGGCAGTACTTC. The full variable domain, completed using reference TRBV2 and TRBJ2-7, is EPEVTQTPSHQVTQMGQEVILRCVPISNHLYFYWYRQILGQKVEFLVSFYNNEISEKSEIFDDQFSVERPDGSNFTLKIRSTKLEDSAMYFCATWPYPGGQYFGPGTRLTVT.

The chain joins TRBV20-1 to TRBJ2-1; TRBD2 aligns across 11 bases. The CDR3 length is 16 residues. J gave up 9 bases and V 4 bases, and 14 bases lay outside the gene matches. Germline V gene lookup returns CDR1 DFQATT and CDR2 SNEGSKA (reference sequence). Here the CDR3 DNA reads TGCAGTGCTATACTTAGCGGGAGGGCCTACGGGGGTGAGCAGTTCTTC. Its protein is CSAILSGRAYGGEQFF.

Remarks on this clonotype: At one end the junction does not follow the germline gene, possibly because of a read error. The rearrangement links TRBV15 to TRBJ2-1; D is possibly TRBD2 (6 bases). This CDR3 has 15 residues. The germline V gene has CDR1 LNHNV and CDR2 YYDKDF (reference sequence). In DNA, the CDR3 is TGTGCCACCAGCAGAGATAGGACGGACTACAGTGAGCAGTTCTTC. It specifies CATSRDRTDYSEQFF.

The gene calls are TRBV24-1 and TRBJ1-2; tentative D call: TRBD1 (5 bases). The CDR3 spans 14 residues. The V and J ends lost 4 bases and 4 bases respectively, with 12 bases between them. Germline CDR1 and CDR2: KGHDR and SFDVKD. In DNA form, the CDR3 reads TGTGCCACCAGTGAGGCGGGACCGGCCTATGGCTACACCTTC. Protein sequence: CATSEAGPAYGYTF.

This sequence joins TRBV20-1 and TRBJ2-3, with D maybe TRBD2 (7 bases). Germline-derived CDR1 and CDR2 are DFQATT and SNEGSKA (reference sequence). V lost 5 bases and J lost 5, with 20 bases in between. CDR3 size: 15 residues. Here the CDR3 DNA reads TGCAGTGCTCAAAAGGGAGGGGGACGTTTAGATACGCAGTATTTT. The encoded protein is CSAQKGGGRLDTQYF.

A remark on this clonotype: Since a much larger clone is just one base distant, this may be a read error. DNA for the CDR3: TGTGCCGCCAGCAGAGATAGGGAGGGATCACCCCTCCACTTT. Translation: CAASRDREGSPLHF. V and J are TRBV15 and TRBJ1-6; D remains ambiguous. The CDR3 sequence is 14 residues long. Germline values: CDR1 LNHNV, CDR2 YYDKDF (reference sequence).

This clonotype was observed a handful of times. The rearrangement uses TRBV20-1 and TRBJ1-5; 8 positions agree with TRBD1. CDR1 DFQATT and CDR2 SNEGSKA come from the germline V gene (reference sequence). The CDR3 is made up of 14 amino acids. The V segment lost 6 bases and the J segment 3 bases; nucleotides outside the gene matches: 7. CDR3 sequence reads: CSAPTGADNQPQHF. DNA of the CDR3: TGCAGTGCCCCGACAGGGGCGGACAATCAGCCCCAGCATTTT.

The rearrangement uses TRBV24-1 and TRBJ2-7; 8 bases agree with TRBD1. The CDR3 is made up of 17 amino acids. V was pared by 5 bases and J by 3 bases, with 14 bases of the junction left unmatched. Germline V gives CDR1 KGHDR, CDR2 SFDVKD. The CDR3 nucleotides read TGTGCCACCAGTGCTCGGAGGACAGGGCCGAGGTACTACGAGCAGTACTTC. Residues: CATSARRTGPRYYEQYF.

This clonotype was recorded at least ten times. V is TRBV20-1 and J is TRBJ2-1, with 11 bases lining up with TRBD2. The ends lost 3 bases at V and 0 bases at J; junction bases unmatched: 4. CDR3 size: 16 residues. Germline values: CDR1 DFQATT, CDR2 SNEGSKA (reference sequence). CDR3 DNA sequence: TGCAGTGCTAGGGAGACTAGCGGGGACTCCTACAATGAGCAGTTCTTC. Translated: CSARETSGDSYNEQFF.

This clonotype appeared a few times. At one boundary the junction diverges from the germline segment, which might be a read error. This chain uses TRBV4-2 with TRBJ2-7; no clear D. CDR1 is LGHNA, CDR2 YNFKEQ, per germline. This CDR3 spans 11 amino acids. The CDR3 DNA sequence: TGTGCCAGCAGCCAACGAAGGTCGTTGTCCTTC. The encoded protein is CASSQRRSLSF.

This clonotype was observed a few times. A read error is likely, as this CDR3 ends without the conserved phenylalanine or tryptophan. The chain carries TRBV20-1 and TRBJ1-3; D unresolved. The germline V gene encodes CDR1 DFQATT and CDR2 SNEGSKA (reference sequence). This CDR3 has 11 amino acids. The ends were cut back, 4 bases at V and 4 bases at J, with 5 bases in the middle. Here the CDR3 reads CSANRGNTIYL. In DNA, the CDR3 is TGCAGTGCTAATCGGGGAAACACCATATATCTT.

CDR3 sequence (DNA): TGCGCCAGCAGCGCGGACGGCCTGGTTGCCGTCACCTTC. This translates into CASSADGLVAVTF. This sequence joins TRBV5-1 and TRBJ1-2; D is unclear. The CDR3 has 13 amino acids. Per germline, CDR1 SGHRS and CDR2 YFSETQ. Trimming left V 4 bases short and J 13 bases short, with 20 bases between.

As regards this clonotype: Compared with germline, one end of the junction differs, possibly owing to a read error. V and J are TRBV2 and TRBJ2-5; 10 bases are a match to TRBD2. The CDR3 has 12 amino acids. Germline V gene lookup returns CDR1 SNHLY and CDR2 FYNNEI. This chain's CDR3 is CARSYGLADEYF. CDR3 DNA sequence: TGTGCCCGCAGTTATGGACTAGCGGACGAGTACTTC.

The CDR3 reads CASSLAPTGQGYEQYF. The CDR3 region has the DNA TGTGCCAGCAGCTTAGCCCCTACCGGACAGGGCTACGAGCAGTACTTC. This sequence joins TRBV7-2 and TRBJ2-7; 8 nucleotides line up with TRBD1. Per the germline V gene, CDR1 is SGHTA and CDR2 is FQGNSA. J lost 3 bases, V lost 0 bases, and 7 bases had no gene match. The CDR3 loop spans 16 amino acids.

The chain recombines TRBV7-2 with TRBJ2-1, with TRBD2 matching 9 bases. V lost 1 base to trimming and J lost 0 bases; unmatched junction nucleotides: 4. This CDR3 region has 17 residues. Germline loops: CDR1 SGHTA, CDR2 FQGNSA. CDR3 sequence (DNA): TGTGCCAGCAGCTTAGTAGCGGGGGAGAGCTCCTACAATGAGCAGTTCTTC. It is translated as CASSLVAGESSYNEQFF.